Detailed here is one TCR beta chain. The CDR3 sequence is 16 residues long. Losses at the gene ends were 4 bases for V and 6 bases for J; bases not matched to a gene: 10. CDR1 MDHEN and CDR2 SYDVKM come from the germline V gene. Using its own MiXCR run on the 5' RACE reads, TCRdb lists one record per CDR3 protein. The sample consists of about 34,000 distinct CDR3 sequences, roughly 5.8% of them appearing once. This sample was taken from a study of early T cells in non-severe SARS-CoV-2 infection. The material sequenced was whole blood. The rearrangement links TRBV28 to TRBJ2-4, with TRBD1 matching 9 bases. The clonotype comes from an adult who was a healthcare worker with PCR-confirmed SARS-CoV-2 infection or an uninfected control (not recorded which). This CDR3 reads CASSSSGTGNLNIQYF. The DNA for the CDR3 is TGTGCCAGCAGTTCCTCCGGGACAGGGAATCTAAACATTCAGTACTTC.